The 20 T cell receptor beta chains reported below all come from one sample, sequenced in a study of cytomegalovirus exposure and HLA in healthy donors. The PCR was carried out with 60 Vbeta primers and 13 Jbeta primers. Here immunoSEQ multiplex PCR was the method, and the copy in TCRdb shows in-frame clones only, minus some. The sample holds 72,000 or so clones, roughly 69% seen once. Sample: PBMCs. All receptors derive from a woman aged 45-60 years in good health and CMV-seronegative.

This sequence joins TRBV14 and TRBJ2-1; TRBD2 agrees at 8 bases. J gave up 3 bases and V 0 bases, and 13 bases lay outside the gene matches. Germline values: CDR1 SGHDN, CDR2 FVKESK. The length of the CDR3 is 19 residues. In nucleotides, the CDR3 is TGTGCCAGCAGCCAAGAAGCGGGCAGCGGGAGATATGGCTACAATGAGCAGTTCTTC. As protein: CASSQEAGSGRYGYNEQFF.

V gene TRBV18 combines with J gene TRBJ1-1; 7 nucleotides line up with TRBD1. V gave up 3 bases and J gave up 3 bases; unmatched junction bases: 7. The V gene's germline CDR1 is KGHSH and CDR2 LQKENI. The CDR3 has 15 amino acids. CDR3 nucleotides: TGTGCCAGCTCACCCGCACAGGGGTCGGACACTGAAGCTTTCTTT. It encodes CASSPAQGSDTEAFF. Full variable domain (rest looked up from reference TRBV18 and TRBJ1-1): NAGVMQNPRHLVRRRGQEARLRCSPMKGHSHVYWYRQLPEEGLKFMVYLQKENIIDESGMPKERFSAEFPKEGPSILRIQQVVRGDSAAYFCASSPAQGSDTEAFFGQGTRLTVV.

The chain carries TRBV18 and TRBJ2-5, with 7 bases that match TRBD1. The V and J ends lost 6 bases and 3 bases, in that order; junction bases with no gene match: 10. CDR1 and CDR2 (germline): KGHSH, LQKENI. This CDR3 has 15 amino acids. CDR3 DNA sequence: TGTGCCAGCTCGAGACGGTCACAGGGGAAAGAGACCCAGTACTTC. Its protein product is CASSRRSQGKETQYF.

V is TRBV4-1 and J is TRBJ2-2; 7 nucleotides match TRBD1. CDR3 length: 17 residues. Trimming took 0 bases from V and 4 from J; bases not matched to a gene: 8. The germline V gene has CDR1 MGHRA and CDR2 YSYEKL. In DNA, the CDR3 is TGCGCCAGCAGCCAAGATGCCACAGGGGCCATCACCGGGGAGCTGTTTTTT. It encodes CASSQDATGAITGELFF.

J is TRBJ2-7 and V is TRBV28; D unresolved. V lost 2 bases, J lost 2 bases, and 7 bases lay in between. CDR1 is MDHEN, CDR2 SYDVKM, per germline. CDR3 length: 13 amino acids. CDR3: CASSLDTTYEQYF. The CDR3 DNA sequence: TGTGCCAGCAGTTTAGATACAACCTACGAGCAGTACTTC.

This clone showed up just once. The chain recombines TRBV18 with TRBJ2-5, with 11 nucleotides matching TRBD2. This CDR3 is 15 amino acids long. Germline CDR1 and CDR2: KGHSH and LQKENI. The V segment lost 4 bases and the J segment 2 bases; nucleotides outside the gene matches: 3. CDR3 residues: CASSLAGGKQETQYF. In DNA form, the CDR3 reads TGTGCCAGCTCACTAGCGGGAGGGAAGCAAGAGACCCAGTACTTC.

The chain recombines TRBV5-1 with TRBJ2-7; 7 bases match TRBD1. This CDR3 has 14 residues. From germline, CDR1 is SGHRS and CDR2 YFSETQ. The ends lost 4 bases at V and 3 bases at J; junction bases unmatched: 7. For the CDR3, the DNA is TGCGCCAGCAGCCTGGGGACAGTGGTCTACGAGCAGTACTTC. Translation gives CASSLGTVVYEQYF.

This clone turned up a few times. The chain links TRBV29-1 to TRBJ1-4, with D possibly being TRBD1 (5 bases). This CDR3 contains 13 residues. Germline V gene sequence: CDR1 SQVTM, CDR2 ANQGSEA. The V and J ends lost 4 bases and 5 bases respectively, with 11 bases between them. The CDR3 DNA sequence: TGCAGCGTTGGTAGCGGGGCAAATGAAAAACTGTTTTTT. This encodes CSVGSGANEKLFF.

The J gene is TRBJ2-7, the V gene TRBV5-6; 10 positions match TRBD1. The CDR3 is made up of 15 amino acids. Germline V gives CDR1 SGHDT, CDR2 YYEEEE. The J segment lost 4 bases and the V segment lost 5 bases, leaving 9 bases of the junction unmatched. CDR3 amino acids: CASSPPGQGTYEQYF. The CDR3 nucleotides are TGTGCCAGCAGTCCACCGGGACAGGGGACGTACGAGCAGTACTTC.

The chain carries TRBV25-1 and TRBJ2-1; TRBD2 might be the D (5 bases). Trimming shortened V by 2 bases and J by 3 bases, and 14 bases separated the two germline ends. The germline V gene encodes CDR1 MGHDK and CDR2 SYGVNS. This CDR3 is built from 16 residues. CDR3 region: CASSEPGSLNYNEQFF. The CDR3 bases are TGTGCCAGCAGTGAACCGGGGAGTCTTAACTACAATGAGCAGTTCTTC. Filled out from reference TRBV25-1 and TRBJ2-1, the complete variable domain reads EADIYQTPRYLVIGTGKKITLECSQTMGHDKMYWYQQDPGMELHLIHYSYGVNSTEKGDLSSESTVSRIRTEHFPLTLESARPSHTSQYLCASSEPGSLNYNEQFFGPGTRLTVL.

This chain uses TRBV7-2 with TRBJ1-1; D gene uncertain. Germline lookup yields CDR1 SGHTA and CDR2 FQGNSA. The CDR3 sequence is 12 residues long. V lost 3 bases and J 7 bases, leaving 9 bases between the germline ends. CDR3 loop: CASSFDALEAFF. The CDR3 region has the DNA TGTGCCAGCAGCTTCGATGCGCTTGAAGCTTTCTTT.

The genes are TRBV7-2 and TRBJ1-5; D gene ambiguous. Trimming took off 4 bases at V and 6 bases at J, with 13 bases between the two ends. CDR3 length: 14 residues. Germline values: CDR1 SGHTA, CDR2 FQGNSA. The CDR3 loop reads CASSSLGSSQPQHF. In DNA, the CDR3 is TGTGCCAGCAGCTCTCTAGGGAGCTCTCAGCCCCAGCATTTT.

The V gene is TRBV19, the J gene TRBJ1-2, with 9 bases aligning to TRBD1. J was trimmed by 3 bases and V by 5 bases; bases with no gene match: 7. This CDR3 is built from 15 residues. From germline, CDR1 is LNHDA and CDR2 SQIVND (reference sequence). CDR3 nucleotides: TGTGCCAGTAGTCTTGGACAGGGGAGATACTATGGCTACACCTTC. Its translation: CASSLGQGRYYGYTF.

The table lists this clone with a few counts. The chain is built from TRBV4-3 and TRBJ2-1; 9 bases line up with TRBD2. The CDR3 covers 18 residues. CDR1 is LGHNA, CDR2 YSLEER, per germline. Losses at the gene ends were 0 bases for V and 3 bases for J; bases not matched to a gene: 9. CDR3 DNA sequence: TGCGCCAGCAGCCAAGATCCTGAAGTAGCGGGGGTCTACAATGAGCAGTTCTTC. Translating it yields CASSQDPEVAGVYNEQFF.

The rearrangement joins TRBV19 to TRBJ1-4; D is perhaps TRBD1 (6 bases). V shed 7 bases and J shed 8 bases, with 20 bases lying between them. The CDR3 has 15 amino acids. Germline loops: CDR1 LNHDA, CDR2 SQIVND (reference sequence). The CDR3 protein is CASTPSRQGWEKLFF. In DNA, the CDR3 is TGTGCCAGTACCCCAAGTCGCCAGGGGTGGGAAAAACTGTTTTTT. The full variable domain, in which reference TRBV19 and TRBJ1-4 provide the parts outside the CDR3, is DGGITQSPKYLFRKEGQNVTLSCEQNLNHDAMYWYRQDPGQGLRLIYYSQIVNDFQKGDIAEGYSVSREKKESFPLTVTSAQKNPTAFYLCASTPSRQGWEKLFFGSGTQLSVL.

The chain has TRBV5-1 and TRBJ2-2; TRBD2 might be the D (6 bases). Per the germline V gene, CDR1 is SGHRS and CDR2 is YFSETQ. This CDR3 spans 16 amino acids. Trimming stripped 1 base from V and 3 bases from J, with 13 bases between. In nucleotides, the CDR3 is TGCGCCAGCAGCTTGACTTACGGGAGTGACACCGGGGAGCTGTTTTTT. Its translation is CASSLTYGSDTGELFF.

The chain links TRBV5-1 to TRBJ2-7, with TRBD2 as a possible D gene (6 bases). Trimming left V 2 bases short and J 0 bases short, with 15 bases between. This CDR3 contains 16 residues. Germline loops: CDR1 SGHRS, CDR2 YFSETQ. The CDR3 nucleotides are TGCGCCAGCAGCTTTGCACCGGGGGTAAGCTCCTACGAGCAGTACTTC. Protein sequence: CASSFAPGVSSYEQYF.

This rearrangement joins TRBV10-3 to TRBJ1-1; the match to TRBD1 covers 8 bases. Trimming removed 11 bases from V and 1 base from J; junction bases left unmatched: 6. The CDR3 consists of 13 residues. CDR1 is ENHRY and CDR2 is SYGVKD in the germline V gene. The DNA of the CDR3 is TGTGCCGCGACAGGGGCGAAGAACACTGAAGCTTTCTTT. Residues: CAATGAKNTEAFF.

The rearrangement joins TRBV5-1 to TRBJ2-7; D possibly corresponds to TRBD1 (6 bases). Trimming pared 2 bases from V and 5 bases from J, leaving 8 bases between. The CDR3 is 12 amino acids. Germline V gene sequence: CDR1 SGHRS, CDR2 YFSETQ. The CDR3 DNA is TGCGCCAGCAGCTTCCCAGGGGACGAGCAGTACTTC. Translation: CASSFPGDEQYF.

The chain joins TRBV5-1 to TRBJ2-3, with no clear D. This CDR3 is 15 amino acids long. V was cut by 5 bases and J by 0 bases, with 13 bases left in between. Germline V gives CDR1 SGHRS, CDR2 YFSETQ. The CDR3 DNA reads TGCGCCAGCAGTCCGACACCCTCTAGCACAGATACGCAGTATTTT. As protein: CASSPTPSSTDTQYF.